This T cell receptor (beta chain) was recorded in a study of immune evolution from preneoplasia to lung adenocarcinoma. A few counts support this clone. The repertoire was sequenced with immunoSEQ multiplex PCR; TCRdb's copy has only in-frame clones and lacks some. Of roughly 4,700 clones in the sample, about 80% were seen once. V shed 4 bases and J 6 bases; nucleotides not matched to a gene: 9. The CDR3 spans 14 residues. Germline CDR1 SQVTM, CDR2 ANQGSEA. The chain uses TRBV29-1 and TRBJ2-1; the match to TRBD2 covers 7 bases. The sequence was collected from a person between 60 and 79 years old with lung adenocarcinoma. Sequencing input: FFPE adjacent normal lung tissue. CDR3 in amino acids: CSVGGGGTVNEQFF. CDR3 DNA: TGCAGCGTTGGCGGGGGTGGGACTGTCAATGAGCAGTTCTTC.